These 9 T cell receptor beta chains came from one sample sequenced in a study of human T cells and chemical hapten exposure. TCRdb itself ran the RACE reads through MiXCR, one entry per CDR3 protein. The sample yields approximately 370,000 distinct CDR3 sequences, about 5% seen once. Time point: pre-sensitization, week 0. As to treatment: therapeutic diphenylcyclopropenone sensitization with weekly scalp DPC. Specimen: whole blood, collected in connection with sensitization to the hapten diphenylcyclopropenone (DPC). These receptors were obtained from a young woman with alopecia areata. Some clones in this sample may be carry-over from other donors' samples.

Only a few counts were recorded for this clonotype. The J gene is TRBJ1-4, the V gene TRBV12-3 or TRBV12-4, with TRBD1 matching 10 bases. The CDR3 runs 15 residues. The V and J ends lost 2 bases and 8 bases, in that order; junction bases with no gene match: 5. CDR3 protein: CASSLYGTGEEKLFF. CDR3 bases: TGTGCCAGCAGTTTATACGGGACAGGGGAGGAAAAACTGTTTTTT.

The CDR3 bases are TGTGCCAGCTCCGCGACAACCTACGAGCAGTACTTC. Translated, it gives CASSATTYEQYF. The chain couples TRBV18 to TRBJ2-7, with D uncertain. Trimming took off 6 bases at V and 2 bases at J, with 8 bases between the two ends. This CDR3 comprises 12 residues. Germline-derived CDR1 and CDR2 are KGHSH and LQKENI.

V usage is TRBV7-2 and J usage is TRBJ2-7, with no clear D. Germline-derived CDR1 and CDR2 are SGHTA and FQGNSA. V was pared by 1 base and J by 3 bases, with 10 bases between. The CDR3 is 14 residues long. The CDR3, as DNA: TGTGCCAGCAGCTTAGTCTTCATGTTCTACGAGCAGTACTTC. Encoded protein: CASSLVFMFYEQYF.

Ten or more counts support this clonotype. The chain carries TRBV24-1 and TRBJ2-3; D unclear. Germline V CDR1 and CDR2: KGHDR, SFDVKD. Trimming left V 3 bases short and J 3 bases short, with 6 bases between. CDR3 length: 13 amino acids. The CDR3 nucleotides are TGTGCCACCAGTGATCCCTGGACAGATACGCAGTATTTT. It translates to CATSDPWTDTQYF.

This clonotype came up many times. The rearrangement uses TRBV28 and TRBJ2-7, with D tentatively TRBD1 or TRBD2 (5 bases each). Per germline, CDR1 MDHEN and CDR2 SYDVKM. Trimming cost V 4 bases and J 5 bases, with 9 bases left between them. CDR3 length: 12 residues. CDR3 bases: TGTGCCAGCAGTTCGAGGGGTAACGAGCAGTACTTC. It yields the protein CASSSRGNEQYF.

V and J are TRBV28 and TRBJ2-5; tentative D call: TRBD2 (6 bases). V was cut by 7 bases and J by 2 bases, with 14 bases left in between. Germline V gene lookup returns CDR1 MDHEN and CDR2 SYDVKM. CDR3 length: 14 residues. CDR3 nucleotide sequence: TGTGCCAGCACTTGGAGCCGGGGGCAAGAGACCCAGTACTTC. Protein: CASTWSRGQETQYF. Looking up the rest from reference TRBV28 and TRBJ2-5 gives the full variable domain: DVKVTQSSRYLVKRTGEKVFLECVQDMDHENMFWYRQDPGLGLRLIYFSYDVKMKEKGDIPEGYSVSREKKERFSLILESASTNQTSMYLCASTWSRGQETQYFGPGTRLLVL.

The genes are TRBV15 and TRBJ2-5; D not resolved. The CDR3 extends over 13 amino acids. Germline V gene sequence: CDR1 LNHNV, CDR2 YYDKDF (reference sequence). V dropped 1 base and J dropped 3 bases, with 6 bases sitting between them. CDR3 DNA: TGTGCCACCAGCAGAGTTCGGGAAGAGACCCAGTACTTC. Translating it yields CATSRVREETQYF.

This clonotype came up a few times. CDR3 bases: TGTGCCAGCAGCGTCAGACAAGCCACTGAAGCTTTCTTT. The encoded protein is CASSVRQATEAFF. V gene TRBV11-2 combines with J gene TRBJ1-1; D ambiguous. Germline V gene data show CDR1 as SGHAT and CDR2 as FQNNGV. This CDR3 region has 13 residues. Trimming removed 5 bases at V and 4 bases at J, with 11 bases between.

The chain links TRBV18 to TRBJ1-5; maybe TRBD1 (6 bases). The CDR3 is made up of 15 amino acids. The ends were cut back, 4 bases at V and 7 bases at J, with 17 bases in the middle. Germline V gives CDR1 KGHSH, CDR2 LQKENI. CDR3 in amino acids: CASSRIGEGGQPQHF. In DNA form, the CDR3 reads TGTGCCAGCTCACGGATAGGTGAAGGGGGGCAGCCCCAGCATTTT. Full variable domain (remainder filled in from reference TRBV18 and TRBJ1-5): NAGVMQNPRHLVRRRGQEARLRCSPMKGHSHVYWYRQLPEEGLKFMVYLQKENIIDESGMPKERFSAEFPKEGPSILRIQQVVRGDSAAYFCASSRIGEGGQPQHFGDGTRLSIL.